This TCR beta chain was captured by sequencing in a study of T cell changes during pregnancy in multiple sclerosis. Profiling relied on immunoSEQ multiplex PCR, and the TCRdb table lists in-frame clones only, not all of them. Seen here are more than 65,000 clones, approximately 92% observed once, and the top ten hold approximately 0.99%. The V end lost 0 bases, the J end lost 0 bases, and 27 bases lay between the germline ends. The CDR3 totals 21 residues. CDR1 and CDR2 (germline): GTSNPN, SVGIG (reference sequence). The sequenced sample was peripheral blood, obtained in the first trimester of pregnancy. This clonotype originated in a female donor with multiple sclerosis, enrolled in a pregnancy study. This sequence joins TRBV30 and TRBJ2-1, with D perhaps TRBD2 (6 bases). The CDR3 region is CAWSVLELAGLSPSSYNEQFF. The CDR3 DNA reads TGTGCCTGGAGTGTACTCGAGTTGGCGGGACTCAGTCCGAGCTCCTACAATGAGCAGTTCTTC.